The sequence of this T cell receptor beta chain was determined in a study of cytomegalovirus exposure and HLA in healthy donors. There are 15 residues in the CDR3. Germline V gene sequence: CDR1 MNHEY, CDR2 SVGAGI. The V segment lost 5 bases and the J segment 10 bases; nucleotides outside the gene matches: 10. Vbeta (60) and Jbeta (13) primers were used in the PCR. Generated by immunoSEQ multiplex PCR, the TCRdb table keeps only in-frame clones and is missing some. The data contain 100,000 to 150,000 clones, around 73% of them singletons. This chain uses TRBV6-5 with TRBJ1-6; 8 nucleotides agree with TRBD1. Sequenced material: PBMCs. The sequence was collected from a middle-aged woman in good health and CMV-seropositive. The CDR3 nucleotides read TGTGCCAGCAGTCAGGACAGGGCTGGGAACTCACCCCTCCACTTT. It is translated as CASSQDRAGNSPLHF.